Sequencing of this TCR beta chain was carried out in a study of blood T cell repertoires in COVID-19. About the study: T cells, B-cell-depleted T cells, or PBMCs provided the cDNA or gDNA that served as material.

The table came from immunoSEQ multiplex PCR; TCRdb's copy has only in-frame clones and leaves some out. The table shows more than 25,000 clones, with less than 90% occurring only once. Trimming stripped 0 bases from V and 1 base from J, with 24 bases between. From germline, CDR1 is MGHRA and CDR2 YSYEKL. The CDR3 has 20 residues. Material for sequencing was peripheral blood. The receptor was derived from a human donor with active COVID-19. The donor label of this sample is uncertain. The chain couples TRBV4-1 to TRBJ1-2, with D possibly TRBD1 on 6 matching bases. CDR3 amino acids: CASSQDVPQSLGAGNYGYTF. The DNA of the CDR3 is TGCGCCAGCAGCCAAGACGTACCCCAAAGCTTGGGGGCCGGTAACTATGGCTACACCTTC.